This T cell receptor (beta chain) came from a study of T cells in Graves' hyperthyroidism and ophthalmopathy. Study details: Peripheral blood specimens were obtained at initial diagnosis, prior to any treatment.

In regard to this clonotype: This may come from a read error, since a much larger clone is one base off.

CDR1 is DFQATT and CDR2 is SNEGSKA in the germline V gene (reference sequence). The CDR3 covers 15 residues. Hyperthyroidism, newly diagnosed and lasting under 2 months, affected patients aged 18 to 65. Pregnant or lactating patients were excluded, as were those with uncontrolled infection or other autoimmune disease. PBMCs were collected from a roughly 10 ml volume of fresh peripheral blood. Researchers took RNA transcripts and amplified the TCR beta CDR3 regions from them. HTBI primers were the set used in a first-round RT-PCR of the TCR CDR3. TCRdb re-analysed the multiplex PCR reads in MiXCR, keeping a single row per CDR3 protein. The sample lists roughly 200,000 distinct CDR3 sequences; approximately 16% were seen once.

The chain is built from TRBV20-1 and TRBJ2-3; D remains ambiguous. Specimen: blood. This receptor was identified in a man between 40 and 49 years old with Graves' hyperthyroidism. Here the CDR3 DNA reads TGCAGAGCTAGAGAGGCGGCCTCCGCATTAGATACGCAGTATTTT. Encoded protein: CRAREAASALDTQYF.